Following are 22 T cell receptor beta chains from one sample sequenced in a study of T cell repertoires in cytomegalovirus infection (dated by TCRdb to between 2018 and 2021). Instrument on record: Illumina HiSeq 1500. TCRdb reworked the public reads: Q25 trimming with fastp, MiXCR clone assembly, productive beta chains retained. A single entry per CDR3 protein holds the most common genes and DNA from its merged rows. Present in this sample are about 180,000 distinct CDR3 sequences, around 14% of which were seen just once. The ten largest clones represent about a quarter of the sample. Sequenced input: PBMCs. Source of these receptors: a human donor in good health (CMV status not recorded). Some clones in this sample may be carry-over from other donors' samples.

This clonotype was counted at least ten times. CDR3 region: CASSLAGAGETETQYF. CDR3 in DNA: TGTGCCAGCAGTTTGGCCGGAGCGGGAGAAACGGAGACCCAGTACTTC. The V and J genes are TRBV28 and TRBJ2-5; TRBD2 agrees at 8 bases. V gave up 3 bases and J gave up 5 bases; unmatched junction bases: 11. The germline CDR1 and CDR2 sequences are MDHEN and SYDVKM. CDR3 size: 16 residues. The full variable domain, rest sourced from reference TRBV28 and TRBJ2-5, is DVKVTQSSRYLVKRTGEKVFLECVQDMDHENMFWYRQDPGLGLRLIYFSYDVKMKEKGDIPEGYSVSREKKERFSLILESASTNQTSMYLCASSLAGAGETETQYFGPGTRLLVL.

This chain joins TRBV6-6 and TRBJ2-1; D unclear. The CDR3 has 15 residues. V lost 3 bases to trimming and J lost 2 bases, with 11 bases between them. In germline, CDR1 is MNHNY, CDR2 SVGAGI (reference sequence). The DNA of the CDR3 is TGTGCCAGCAGTTATTTTCAATCGGCCTACAATGAGCAGTTCTTC. It encodes CASSYFQSAYNEQFF.

This clonotype has a count of ten or more. V and J are TRBV2 and TRBJ2-3; D gene ambiguous. V dropped 6 bases and J dropped 0 bases, with 13 bases sitting between them. This CDR3 has 15 amino acids. From germline, CDR1 is SNHLY and CDR2 FYNNEI. CDR3 sequence reads: CASRKERRSTDTQYF. The CDR3, as DNA: TGTGCCAGCAGAAAGGAAAGGAGAAGCACAGATACGCAGTATTTT.

This clonotype was seen ten or more times. This chain uses TRBV12-3 or TRBV12-4 with TRBJ2-3; perhaps TRBD2 as D (5 bases). This CDR3 region has 15 residues. Trimming stripped 3 bases from V and 1 base from J, with 11 bases between. CDR3 nucleotides: TGTGCCAGCAGTTTCTTGGGTAGCGGCACAGATACGCAGTATTTT. Its protein product is CASSFLGSGTDTQYF.

The chain is built from TRBV6-2 or TRBV6-3 and TRBJ1-1; 7 bases are a match to TRBD1. The CDR3 runs 15 residues. V shed 8 bases and J 5 bases; nucleotides not matched to a gene: 14. CDR1 is MNHEY and CDR2 is SVGEGT in the germline V gene. CDR3 in amino acids: CASAPRGGAKTEAFF. The CDR3 bases are TGTGCCAGCGCGCCCAGGGGGGGGGCGAAAACTGAAGCTTTCTTT.

This chain connects TRBV5-6 to TRBJ2-7, with 9 bases that match TRBD2. The V segment lost 7 bases and the J segment 2 bases; nucleotides outside the gene matches: 7. This CDR3 contains 14 residues. Germline V CDR1 and CDR2: SGHDT, YYEEEE. The DNA for the CDR3 is TGTGCCAGCGGCGGGGGGGCCGGAGCCTACGAGCAGTACTTC. Translating gives CASGGGAGAYEQYF.

This clonotype was detected many times. The chain employs TRBV28 and TRBJ1-2; D remains ambiguous. Germline-derived CDR1 and CDR2 are MDHEN and SYDVKM. This CDR3 spans 12 amino acids. V gave up 3 bases and J gave up 4 bases, with 6 bases separating them. DNA of the CDR3: TGTGCCAGCAGTTTGACGGGCTATGGCTACACCTTC. Translating gives CASSLTGYGYTF.

This chain connects TRBV19 to TRBJ1-5; D is possibly TRBD1 (5 bases). Deletions cut 7 bases from V and 2 bases from J, with 18 bases between. This CDR3 region has 16 residues. CDR1 and CDR2 (germline): LNHDA, SQIVND (reference sequence). As DNA, the CDR3 is TGTGCCAGTACCACATCCCTAGGAGGGGGCAATCAGCCCCAGCATTTT. This gives the protein CASTTSLGGGNQPQHF. Together with reference TRBV19 and TRBJ1-5, the CDR3 gives the full variable domain: DGGITQSPKYLFRKEGQNVTLSCEQNLNHDAMYWYRQDPGQGLRLIYYSQIVNDFQKGDIAEGYSVSREKKESFPLTVTSAQKNPTAFYLCASTTSLGGGNQPQHFGDGTRLSIL.

This clonotype was seen ten or more times. The chain links TRBV11-2 to TRBJ1-5; possibly TRBD1 for D (6 bases). V lost 5 bases, J lost 2 bases, and 19 bases lay in between. The CDR3 has 17 amino acids. Germline values: CDR1 SGHAT, CDR2 FQNNGV. The CDR3 bases are TGTGCCAGCAGCCAGGGGAGGACCACGGAGCGCAATCAGCCCCAGCATTTT. It codes for CASSQGRTTERNQPQHF.

V and J are TRBV12-3 or TRBV12-4 and TRBJ2-5; maybe TRBD2 (6 bases). Trimming cost V 7 bases and J 5 bases, with 11 bases left between them. The CDR3 contains 12 residues. DNA of the CDR3: TGTGCCAGCAACGCGGGGCGGGAGACCCAGTACTTC. This gives the protein CASNAGRETQYF.

The sample holds many counts of this clonotype. The chain is built from TRBV7-9 and TRBJ2-5; the match to TRBD2 covers 14 bases. This CDR3 comprises 16 residues. The germline gives CDR1 SEHNR, CDR2 FQNEAQ (reference sequence). The V and J ends lost 5 bases and 3 bases, in that order; junction bases with no gene match: 5. Here the CDR3 reads CASSNGLAGGKETQYF. CDR3 coding DNA: TGTGCCAGCAGCAATGGACTAGCGGGAGGTAAAGAGACCCAGTACTTC.

This clonotype was found many times. The rearrangement uses TRBV7-3 and TRBJ2-3, with TRBD1 as a possible D gene (6 bases). V lost 0 bases and J lost 3, with 10 bases in between. Germline V gene data show CDR1 as SGHTA and CDR2 as FQGTGA. The CDR3 consists of 15 residues. CDR3 region: CASSLTPGETDTQYF. CDR3 bases: TGTGCCAGCAGCTTAACCCCAGGGGAGACAGATACGCAGTATTTT.

This clonotype was counted a few times. The rearrangement uses TRBV9 and TRBJ2-1; possible D gene TRBD1, 5 bases. V was pared by 2 bases and J by 0 bases, with 15 bases between. Germline-derived CDR1 and CDR2 are SGDLS and YYNGEE. This CDR3 has 17 residues. The CDR3 sequence is CASSVTFRGSSYNEQFF. For the CDR3, the DNA is TGTGCCAGCAGCGTGACTTTTAGGGGCTCCTCCTACAATGAGCAGTTCTTC. The full variable domain, completed using reference TRBV9 and TRBJ2-1, is DSGVTQTPKHLITATGQRVTLRCSPRSGDLSVYWYQQSLDQGLQFLIQYYNGEERAKGNILERFSAQQFPDLHSELNLSSLELGDSALYFCASSVTFRGSSYNEQFFGPGTRLTVL.

This clonotype was seen a handful of times. The chain uses TRBV11-3 and TRBJ2-1, with D possibly being TRBD1 (6 bases). V shed 6 bases and J shed 3 bases, with 12 bases lying between them. The CDR3 length is 14 residues. CDR1 is SGHNT and CDR2 is YENEEA in the germline V gene. CDR3 nucleotides: TGTGCCAGCAGGTCACAGGGAAGCTACAATGAGCAGTTCTTC. This gives the protein CASRSQGSYNEQFF. The full variable domain, in which reference TRBV11-3 and TRBJ2-1 provide the parts outside the CDR3, is EAGVVQSPRYKIIEKKQPVAFWCNPISGHNTLYWYLQNLGQGPELLIRYENEEAVDDSQLPKDRFSAERLKGVDSTLKIQPAELGDSAVYLCASRSQGSYNEQFFGPGTRLTVL.

The chain combines TRBV14 with TRBJ2-7, with 12 bases identical to TRBD2. The CDR3 runs to 18 residues. The junction had 7 bases not matched to a gene; V was cut back by 0 bases and J by 1 base. Germline V gene lookup returns CDR1 SGHDN and CDR2 FVKESK. The CDR3 coding sequence is TGTGCCAGCAGCCAAGATGTCCCGACTAGCGGGAGTTCCTACGAGCAGTACTTC. Its translation is CASSQDVPTSGSSYEQYF. Using reference TRBV14 and TRBJ2-7 for the parts outside the CDR3, the full variable domain is EAGVTQFPSHSVIEKGQTVTLRCDPISGHDNLYWYRRVMGKEIKFLLHFVKESKQDESGMPNNRFLAERTGGTYSTLKVQPAELEDSGVYFCASSQDVPTSGSSYEQYFGPGTRLTVT.

This sequence joins TRBV18 and TRBJ2-7, with TRBD2 identical over 10 bases. Trimming at V came to 3 bases and at J to 2 bases, leaving 4 bases not matched to a gene. Germline values: CDR1 KGHSH, CDR2 LQKENI. The CDR3 runs 15 residues. Here the CDR3 reads CASSPEAGGPYEQYF. The CDR3 DNA follows: TGTGCCAGCTCACCCGAAGCGGGAGGGCCCTACGAGCAGTACTTC.

The chain has TRBV12-3 or TRBV12-4 and TRBJ1-2, with D unresolved. The V gene lost 6 bases and the J gene lost 8 bases, with 16 bases spanning the gap. The CDR3 contains 13 residues. The DNA for the CDR3 is TGTGCCAGCAGCCCTGGGCAGGAAAGCGGCTACACCTTC. This sequence encodes CASSPGQESGYTF.

This clonotype was counted only a few times. The gene calls are TRBV2 and TRBJ2-2; perhaps D is TRBD1 or TRBD2 (5 bases each). In germline, CDR1 is SNHLY, CDR2 FYNNEI. The CDR3 has 15 amino acids. V was shortened by 7 bases and J by 4 bases, with 16 bases between the two germline ends. CDR3 sequence: CASTPWGLGTGELFF. The CDR3 DNA reads as TGTGCCAGCACCCCCTGGGGGTTAGGCACCGGGGAGCTGTTTTTT.

The chain uses TRBV7-8 and TRBJ2-1; D ambiguous. This CDR3 contains 14 residues. From germline, CDR1 is SGHVS and CDR2 FQNEAQ. Trimming took 0 bases from V and 4 from J, leaving 7 bases between them. The CDR3 protein is CASSLAGYYNEQFF. The DNA of the CDR3 is TGTGCCAGCAGCTTAGCGGGGTATTACAATGAGCAGTTCTTC.

This clonotype has at least ten counts. This chain uses TRBV7-2 with TRBJ2-5; the D is unclear. Trimming took off 3 bases at V and 7 bases at J, with 18 bases between the two ends. Germline CDR1 and CDR2: SGHTA and FQGNSA. This CDR3 has 15 amino acids. CDR3: CASSFEGIRVGTQYF. CDR3 DNA sequence: TGTGCCAGCAGCTTCGAAGGGATTAGGGTAGGGACCCAGTACTTC.

This clonotype showed up many times. The chain uses TRBV2 and TRBJ2-3; D is undetermined. The CDR3 loop spans 14 amino acids. Germline V gives CDR1 SNHLY, CDR2 FYNNEI. V was pared by 2 bases and J by 4 bases, with 10 bases between. The CDR3 spells CASSETGTADTQYF. The CDR3 DNA sequence: TGTGCCAGCAGTGAAACTGGCACCGCAGATACGCAGTATTTT. Using reference TRBV2 and TRBJ2-3 for the parts outside the CDR3, the full variable domain is EPEVTQTPSHQVTQMGQEVILRCVPISNHLYFYWYRQILGQKVEFLVSFYNNEISEKSEIFDDQFSVERPDGSNFTLKIRSTKLEDSAMYFCASSETGTADTQYFGPGTRLTVL.

V is TRBV29-1 and J is TRBJ2-1; D might be TRBD1 or TRBD2, each matching 5 bases. V shed 8 bases and J shed 7 bases, with 15 bases lying between them. The CDR3 is made up of 12 amino acids. CDR1 SQVTM and CDR2 ANQGSEA come from the germline V gene. CDR3: CSLRRGANEQFF. In DNA form, the CDR3 reads TGCAGCCTCCGTAGGGGAGCGAATGAGCAGTTCTTC.